This T cell receptor beta chain was captured in a study of blood T cell repertoires in COVID-19. Seattle's enrolled individuals joined amid active infection and were then monitored longitudinally. The CDR3 totals 11 residues. The germline CDR1 and CDR2 sequences are DFQATT and SNEGSKA (reference sequence). Trimming cost V 5 bases and J 9 bases, with 11 bases left between them. The repertoire was sequenced with immunoSEQ multiplex PCR; TCRdb's copy has only in-frame clones and lacks some. The sample lists 200,000 to 250,000 clones, 80% to 90% occurring once. This chain connects TRBV20-1 to TRBJ2-1, with D possibly TRBD1 on 6 matching bases. Sequencing was done on a sample of peripheral blood. This TCR derives from an elderly woman with COVID-19, enrolled during active disease. The CDR3 is CSASRGGEQFF. Written as DNA, the CDR3 is TGCAGTGCTTCCAGGGGTGGTGAGCAGTTCTTC.